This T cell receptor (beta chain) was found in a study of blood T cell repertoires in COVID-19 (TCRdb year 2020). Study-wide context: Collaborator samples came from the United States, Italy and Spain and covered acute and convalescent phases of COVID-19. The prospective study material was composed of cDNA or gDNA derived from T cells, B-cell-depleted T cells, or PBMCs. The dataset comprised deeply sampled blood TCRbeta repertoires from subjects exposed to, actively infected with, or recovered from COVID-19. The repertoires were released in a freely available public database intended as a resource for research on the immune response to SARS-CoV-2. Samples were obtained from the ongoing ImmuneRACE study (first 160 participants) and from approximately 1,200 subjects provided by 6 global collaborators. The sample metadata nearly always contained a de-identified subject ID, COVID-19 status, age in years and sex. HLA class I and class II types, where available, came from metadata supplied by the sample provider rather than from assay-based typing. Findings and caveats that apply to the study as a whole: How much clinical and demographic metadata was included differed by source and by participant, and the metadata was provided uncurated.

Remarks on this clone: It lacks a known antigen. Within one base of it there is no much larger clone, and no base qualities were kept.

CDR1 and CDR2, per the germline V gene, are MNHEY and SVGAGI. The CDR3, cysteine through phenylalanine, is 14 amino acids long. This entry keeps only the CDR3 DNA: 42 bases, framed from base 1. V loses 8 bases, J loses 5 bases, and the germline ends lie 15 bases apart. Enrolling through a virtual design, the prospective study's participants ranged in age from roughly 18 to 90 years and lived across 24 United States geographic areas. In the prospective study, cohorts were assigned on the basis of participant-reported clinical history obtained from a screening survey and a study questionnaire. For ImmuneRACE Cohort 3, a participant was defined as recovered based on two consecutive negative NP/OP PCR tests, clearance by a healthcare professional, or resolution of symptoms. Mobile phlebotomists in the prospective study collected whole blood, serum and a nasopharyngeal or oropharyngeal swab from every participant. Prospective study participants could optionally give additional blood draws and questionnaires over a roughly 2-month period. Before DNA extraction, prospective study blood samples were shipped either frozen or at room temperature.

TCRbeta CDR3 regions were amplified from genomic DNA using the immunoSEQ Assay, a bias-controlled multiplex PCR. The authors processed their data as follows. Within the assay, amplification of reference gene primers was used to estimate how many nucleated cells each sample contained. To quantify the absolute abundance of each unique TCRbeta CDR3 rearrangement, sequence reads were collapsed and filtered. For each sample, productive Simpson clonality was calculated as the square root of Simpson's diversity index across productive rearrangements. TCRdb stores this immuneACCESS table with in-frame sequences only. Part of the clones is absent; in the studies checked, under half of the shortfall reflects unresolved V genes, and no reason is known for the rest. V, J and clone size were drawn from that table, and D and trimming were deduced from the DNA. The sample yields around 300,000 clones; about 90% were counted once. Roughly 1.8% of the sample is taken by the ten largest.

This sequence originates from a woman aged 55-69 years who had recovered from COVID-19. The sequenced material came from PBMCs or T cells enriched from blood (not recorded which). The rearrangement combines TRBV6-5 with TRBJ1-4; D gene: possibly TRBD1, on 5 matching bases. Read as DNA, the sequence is TGTGCCAGCCGGAGACAGAAACAGAATGAAAAACTGTTTTTT. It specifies CASRRQKQNEKLFF.